This T cell receptor (beta chain) was documented in a study of T cells in localized non-small cell lung cancer. General observations from the study: The study linked higher blood T cell density to longer overall survival. It was uninvolved adjacent lung that showed the highest T cell clonality, exceeding tumor. Because only a single region of the tumor was sequenced, heterogeneity remains possible. Appearing in adjacent lung were a median approximately 50 of the top 100 tumor clones.

Comment on this clone: Antigen unknown.

Sequenced by immunoSEQ multiplex PCR; TCRdb stores in-frame clones only, minus some. The sample includes 72,000 or so clones, roughly nine tenths seen only once; the top ten take roughly a fifth. Trimming pared 7 bases from V and 1 base from J, leaving 19 bases between. CDR1 is LNHDA and CDR2 is SQIVND in the germline V gene (reference sequence). This CDR3 contains 16 residues. The material sequenced was peripheral blood, taken before any cancer treatment. The chain has TRBV19 and TRBJ1-1, with a possible D match to TRBD1 (5 bases). This receptor was obtained from a male donor aged 60 or over with stage III squamous cell lung carcinoma. Here the CDR3 reads CASKNRNLSPNTEAFF. In DNA, the CDR3 is TGTGCCAGTAAAAACAGGAATTTATCTCCGAACACTGAAGCTTTCTTT.